Listed below are T cell receptor beta chains from one sample, sequenced in a study of shared clonotypes between healthy human individuals. The protocol was immunoSEQ multiplex PCR, while the TCRdb copy is restricted to in-frame clones and leaves out a portion. The sample lists roughly 760,000 clones, around two thirds seen once, with approximately 1.7% in the top ten. Sequencing used memory CD4+ T cells sorted from blood. Receptors were obtained from a woman aged 25 to 45 in good health. The CDR3 runs from the conserved cysteine through the conserved F or W. D genes are given only for firm matches. A clone size is listed for some rows: how often the clone was seen (once, few, many), or a class if it is expanded.

d_call j_call clone_size v_call cdr3_aa cdr3_nt
TRBD1 TRBJ1-1 - TRBV7-3 CASSRSTGARAGTEAFF TGTGCCAGCAGTAGATCCACAGGGGCCCGAGCGGGCACTGAAGCTTTCTTT
TRBD1 TRBJ1-1 once TRBV13 CASSPGGASEAFF TGTGCCAGCAGCCCAGGGGGCGCAAGTGAAGCTTTCTTT
TRBD2 TRBJ2-2 - TRBV7-8 CASFSGTRLASNTGELFF TGTGCCAGCTTCTCCGGGACTAGATTGGCATCGAACACCGGGGAGCTGTTTTTT
- TRBJ1-4 - TRBV7-2 CASSSGASFNEKLFF TGTGCCAGCAGCTCCGGCGCGAGTTTTAATGAAAAACTGTTTTTT
TRBD1 TRBJ1-2 - TRBV5-1 CASSPMDRGVYTF TGCGCCAGCAGCCCCATGGACAGGGGCGTCTACACCTTC
- TRBJ2-3 - TRBV14 CASSQGRDTDTQYF TGTGCCAGCAGCCAAGGTCGAGACACAGATACGCAGTATTTT
TRBD2 TRBJ2-5 once TRBV5-4 CASSLGRTSGGQETQYF TGTGCCAGCAGCTTGGGGAGGACTAGCGGGGGGCAAGAGACCCAGTACTTC
TRBD1 TRBJ2-3 - TRBV5-1 CASSPDRASTDTQYF TGCGCCAGCAGCCCGGACAGGGCTAGCACAGATACGCAGTATTTT
- TRBJ2-3 once TRBV5-5 CASSLGGDRNTQYF TGTGCCAGCAGCTTGGGGGGCGATCGCAATACGCAGTATTTT
- TRBJ1-4 - TRBV7-9 CASSLETAGNEKLFF TGTGCCAGCAGCTTAGAGACGGCTGGTAATGAAAAACTGTTTTTT
- TRBJ1-2 - TRBV2 CASSGGVGNGYTF TGTGCCAGCAGTGGAGGGGTAGGGAATGGCTACACCTTC
- TRBJ1-5 - TRBV6-1 CASSGGRGNQPQHF TGTGCCAGCAGTGGGGGTAGGGGCAATCAGCCCCAGCATTTT
- TRBJ2-2 - TRBV7-2 CASSLRQGGTGELFF TGTGCCAGCAGCTTAAGGCAGGGGGGGACCGGGGAGCTGTTTTTT
- TRBJ2-1 - TRBV20-1 CSAHREQFF TGCAGTGCCCATCGTGAGCAGTTCTTC
- TRBJ1-1 - TRBV6-1 CASTLGGAAEAFF TGTGCCAGCACCCTAGGGGGTGCCGCTGAAGCTTTCTTT
- TRBJ2-1 few TRBV28 CASSLVGPPDEQFF TGTGCCAGCAGTTTAGTCGGCCCACCGGATGAGCAGTTCTTC
- TRBJ1-3 - TRBV29-1 CSVEQQSGNTIYF TGCAGCGTTGAGCAGCAGTCTGGAAACACCATATATTTT
- TRBJ1-1 - TRBV18 CASSPTGDTEAFF TGTGCCAGCTCACCAACCGGGGACACTGAAGCTTTCTTT
TRBD2 TRBJ2-5 - TRBV6-5 CASSYWLAGFQTQYF TGTGCCAGCAGTTACTGGCTAGCGGGATTCCAGACCCAGTACTTC
- TRBJ1-3 - TRBV7-9 CASSASGNTIYF TGTGCCAGCAGCGCCTCTGGAAACACCATATATTTT
TRBD2 TRBJ2-5 once TRBV11-2 CASSPRLAGGETQYF TGTGCCAGCAGCCCACGACTAGCGGGAGGAGAGACCCAGTACTTC
- TRBJ1-1 - TRBV28 CASSSAGQANTEAFF TGTGCCAGCAGTTCCGCGGGGCAGGCGAACACTGAAGCTTTCTTT
- TRBJ2-7 once TRBV11-1 CASSSGLTYYEQYF TGTGCCAGCAGCTCGGGACTGACGTACTACGAGCAGTACTTC
- TRBJ2-2 - TRBV7-6 CASSLSPGYPGELFF TGTGCCAGCAGCTTAAGTCCAGGGTATCCCGGGGAGCTGTTTTTT
- TRBJ1-5 - TRBV4-1 CASSQDRFYQPQHF TGCGCCAGCAGCCAAGACAGGTTCTATCAGCCCCAGCATTTT
- TRBJ2-7 - TRBV25-1 CASSDQGIGYEQYF TGTGCCAGCAGTGACCAGGGAATAGGGTACGAGCAGTACTTC
- TRBJ1-4 - TRBV19 CASRYRGGDEKLFF TGTGCCAGTAGATATCGCGGGGGCGATGAAAAACTGTTTTTT
TRBD1 TRBJ1-1 few TRBV5-4 CASSLGDRGDTEAFF TGTGCCAGCAGCTTGGGGGACAGGGGGGACACTGAAGCTTTCTTT
TRBD2 TRBJ2-7 - TRBV7-2 CASSLGTSGLSTRYF TGTGCCAGCAGCTTAGGGACTAGCGGCTTAAGTACGCGGTACTTC
TRBD2 TRBJ2-2 - TRBV7-2 CASSSGLAGVNTGELFF TGTGCCAGCAGCTCGGGACTAGCGGGAGTGAACACCGGGGAGCTGTTTTTT
TRBD2 TRBJ2-7 once TRBV7-9 CASSLGSSGAYEQYF TGTGCCAGCAGCTTAGGATCCAGCGGGGCCTACGAGCAGTACTTC
- TRBJ1-4 - TRBV6-1 CASSEAPATNEKLFF TGTGCCAGCAGTGAAGCCCCGGCAACTAATGAAAAACTGTTTTTT
- TRBJ1-5 - TRBV12-1 CASSLRDRGDQPQHF TGTGCCAGCAGCCTCCGGGACAGGGGGGATCAGCCCCAGCATTTT